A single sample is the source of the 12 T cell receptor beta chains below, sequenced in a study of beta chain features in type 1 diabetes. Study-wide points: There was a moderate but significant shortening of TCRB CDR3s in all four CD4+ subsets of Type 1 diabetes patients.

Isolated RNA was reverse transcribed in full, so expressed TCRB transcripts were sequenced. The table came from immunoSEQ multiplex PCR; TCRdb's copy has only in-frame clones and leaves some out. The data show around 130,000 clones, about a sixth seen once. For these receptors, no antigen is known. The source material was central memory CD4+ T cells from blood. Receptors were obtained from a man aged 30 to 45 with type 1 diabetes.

The CDR3 loop reads CAISTHQGDGYTF. CDR3 in DNA: TGTGCCATCAGTACGCACCAGGGGGATGGCTACACCTTC. The rearrangement links TRBV10-3 to TRBJ1-2, with 7 nucleotides matching TRBD1. Looked up from germline, CDR1 is ENHRY and CDR2 is SYGVKD. The CDR3 length is 13 residues. With 5 bases clipped from V and 6 bases from J, the junction kept 6 bases outside the gene matches.

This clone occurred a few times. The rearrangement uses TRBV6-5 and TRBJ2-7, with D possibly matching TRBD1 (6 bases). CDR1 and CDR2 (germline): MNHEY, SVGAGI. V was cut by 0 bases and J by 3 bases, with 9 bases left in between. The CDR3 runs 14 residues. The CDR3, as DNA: TGTGCCAGCAGTTACTCTAGGGGGTACTACGAGCAGTACTTC. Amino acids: CASSYSRGYYEQYF.

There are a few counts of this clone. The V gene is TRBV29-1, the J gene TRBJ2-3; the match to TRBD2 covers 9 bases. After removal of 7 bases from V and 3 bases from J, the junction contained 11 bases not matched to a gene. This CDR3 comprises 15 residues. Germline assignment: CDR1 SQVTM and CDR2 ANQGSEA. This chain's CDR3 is CSALLAAGGTDTQYF. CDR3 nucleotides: TGCAGCGCCCTGCTCGCAGCGGGGGGAACAGATACGCAGTATTTT.

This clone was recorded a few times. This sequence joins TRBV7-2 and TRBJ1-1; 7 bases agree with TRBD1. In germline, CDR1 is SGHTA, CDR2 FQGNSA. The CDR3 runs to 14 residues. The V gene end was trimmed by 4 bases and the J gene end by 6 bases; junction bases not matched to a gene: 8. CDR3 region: CASSSQGEVAEAFF. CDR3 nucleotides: TGTGCCAGCAGCTCCCAGGGGGAGGTCGCTGAAGCTTTCTTT. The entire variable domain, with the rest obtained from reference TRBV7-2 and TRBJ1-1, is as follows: GAGVSQSPSNKVTEKGKDVELRCDPISGHTALYWYRQSLGQGLEFLIYFQGNSAPDKSGLPSDRFSAERTGGSVSTLTIQRTQQEDSAVYLCASSSQGEVAEAFFGQGTRLTVV.

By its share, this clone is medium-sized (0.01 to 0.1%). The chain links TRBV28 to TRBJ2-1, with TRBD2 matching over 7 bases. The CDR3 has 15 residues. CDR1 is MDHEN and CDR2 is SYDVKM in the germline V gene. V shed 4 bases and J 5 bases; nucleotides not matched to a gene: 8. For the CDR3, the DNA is TGTGCCAGCAGTTCCGCTGGGGCGGGGGACAATGAGCAGTTCTTC. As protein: CASSSAGAGDNEQFF.

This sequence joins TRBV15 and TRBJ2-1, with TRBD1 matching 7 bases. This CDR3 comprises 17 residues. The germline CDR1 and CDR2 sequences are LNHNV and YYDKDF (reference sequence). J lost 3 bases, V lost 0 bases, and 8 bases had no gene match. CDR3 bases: TGTGCCACCAGCAGAGATTTGGGGACAGCTATCTACAATGAGCAGTTCTTC. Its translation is CATSRDLGTAIYNEQFF. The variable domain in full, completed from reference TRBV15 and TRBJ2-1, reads DAMVIQNPRYQVTQFGKPVTLSCSQTLNHNVMYWYQQKSSQAPKLLFHYYDKDFNNEADTPDNFQSRRPNTSFCFLDIRSPGLGDTAMYLCATSRDLGTAIYNEQFFGPGTRLTVL.

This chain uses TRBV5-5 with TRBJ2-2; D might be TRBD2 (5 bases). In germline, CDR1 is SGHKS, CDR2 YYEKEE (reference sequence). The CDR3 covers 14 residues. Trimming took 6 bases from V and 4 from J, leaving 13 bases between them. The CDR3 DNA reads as TGTGCCAGCAACCCACGGGCGGGCACCGGGGAGCTGTTTTTT. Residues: CASNPRAGTGELFF.

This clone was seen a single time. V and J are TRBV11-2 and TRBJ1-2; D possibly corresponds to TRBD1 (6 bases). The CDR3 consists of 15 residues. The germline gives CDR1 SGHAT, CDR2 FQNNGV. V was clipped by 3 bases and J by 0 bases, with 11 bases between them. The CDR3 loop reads CASSLIQGANYGYTF. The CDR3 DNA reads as TGTGCCAGCAGCTTGATACAGGGTGCTAACTATGGCTACACCTTC.

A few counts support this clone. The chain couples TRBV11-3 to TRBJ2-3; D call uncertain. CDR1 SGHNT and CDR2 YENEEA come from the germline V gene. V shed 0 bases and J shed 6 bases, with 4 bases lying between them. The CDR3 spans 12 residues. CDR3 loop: CASSLEVDTQYF. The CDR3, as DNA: TGTGCCAGCAGCTTAGAGGTCGATACGCAGTATTTT.

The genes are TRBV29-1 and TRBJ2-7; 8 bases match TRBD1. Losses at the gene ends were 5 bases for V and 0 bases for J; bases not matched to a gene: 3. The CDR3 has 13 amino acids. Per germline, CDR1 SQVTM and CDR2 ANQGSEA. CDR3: CSVWDRTSYEQYF. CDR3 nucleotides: TGCAGCGTTTGGGACAGGACCTCCTACGAGCAGTACTTC.

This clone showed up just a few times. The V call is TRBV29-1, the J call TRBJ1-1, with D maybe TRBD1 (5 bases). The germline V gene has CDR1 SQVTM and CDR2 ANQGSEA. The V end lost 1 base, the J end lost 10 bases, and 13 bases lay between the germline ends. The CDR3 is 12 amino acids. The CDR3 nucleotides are TGCAGCGTTGAAGCGACCGGACAAGGAGCTTTCTTT. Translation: CSVEATGQGAFF.

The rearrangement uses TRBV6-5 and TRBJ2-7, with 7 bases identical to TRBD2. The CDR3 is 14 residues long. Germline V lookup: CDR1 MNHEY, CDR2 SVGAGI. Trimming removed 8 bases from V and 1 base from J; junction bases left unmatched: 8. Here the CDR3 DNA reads TGTGCCAGCTCCCGTGGGAGGGTATCCTACGAGCAGTACTTC. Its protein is CASSRGRVSYEQYF.